This T cell receptor beta chain derives from a study of beta chain features in type 1 diabetes. Study conclusions and caveats: More deletions and fewer insertions at VDJ junctions were seen in type 1 diabetes patients. Within each of all four CD4+ subsets, Type 1 diabetes patients had TCRB CDR3s that were moderately but significantly shorter.

The whole isolated RNA underwent reverse transcription, so sequencing captured expressed TCRB transcripts. Repertoires were generated with immunoSEQ multiplex PCR, while TCRdb's copy carries only in-frame clones and drops some. There are 430,000 or so clones in the sample; about an eighth occur only once, and approximately 0.045% lies in the top ten. V lost 4 bases, J lost 2 bases, and 11 bases lay in between. CDR1 and CDR2 from the germline V gene are SEHNR and FQNEAQ (reference sequence). The CDR3 is made up of 15 amino acids. This clone showed up just a few times. What it recognizes is unknown. J is TRBJ2-2 and V is TRBV7-9, with a tentative D call TRBD1 (5 bases). The material sequenced was naive CD4+ T cells from blood. The TCR originated in a woman aged 18-29 years in good health. DNA for the CDR3: TGTGCCAGCAGCTCCGACAGTATCAACACCGGGGAGCTGTTTTTT. This gives the protein CASSSDSINTGELFF.